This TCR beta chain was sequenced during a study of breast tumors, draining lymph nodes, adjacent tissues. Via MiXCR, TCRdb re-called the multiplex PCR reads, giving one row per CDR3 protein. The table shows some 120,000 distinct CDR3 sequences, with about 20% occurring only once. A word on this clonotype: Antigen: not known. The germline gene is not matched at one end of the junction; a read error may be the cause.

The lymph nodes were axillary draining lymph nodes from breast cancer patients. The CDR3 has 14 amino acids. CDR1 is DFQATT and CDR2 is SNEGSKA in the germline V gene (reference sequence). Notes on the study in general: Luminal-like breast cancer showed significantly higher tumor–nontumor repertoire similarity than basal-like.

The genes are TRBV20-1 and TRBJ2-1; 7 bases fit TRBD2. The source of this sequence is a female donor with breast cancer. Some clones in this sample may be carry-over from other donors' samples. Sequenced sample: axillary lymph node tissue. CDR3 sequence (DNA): TGCAGTGCTAGCGGGAGGTTTTCCTTCAATGAGCAGTTCTTC. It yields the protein CSASGRFSFNEQFF.